This T cell receptor (beta chain) was identified in a study of molecular identifiers for immune sequencing clone quantification. Sorting isolated naive CD8 T cells as CD8+CD4-CCR7+CD45RA+ events. In preparing bulk TCR libraries, previously described methods and listed TCR primers were used. TCRdb called the PCR reads again in MiXCR, with one record for every CDR3 protein. This sample carries under 600,000 distinct CDR3 sequences, over 20% of them seen once, and the ten largest clones take 0.84%. This CDR3 region has 17 residues. Germline V lookup: CDR1 SEHNR, CDR2 FQNEAQ (reference sequence). Trimming shortened V by 2 bases and J by 3 bases, and 18 bases separated the two germline ends.

The V gene is TRBV7-9, the J gene TRBJ2-3, with D possibly matching TRBD1 (6 bases). This receptor was identified in a human donor in good health. Some libraries in this study had Jurkat cell RNA spiked in. The sequenced sample was naive CD8+ T cells from blood, with Jurkat cell RNA spiked in. Subset in this sample: FACS-sorted CD8+CD4-CCR7+CD45RA+ naive T cells. For the CDR3, the DNA is TGTGCCAGCAGCTTAACCCTAACAGGGCCCAAAACAGATACGCAGTATTTT. Protein product: CASSLTLTGPKTDTQYF.